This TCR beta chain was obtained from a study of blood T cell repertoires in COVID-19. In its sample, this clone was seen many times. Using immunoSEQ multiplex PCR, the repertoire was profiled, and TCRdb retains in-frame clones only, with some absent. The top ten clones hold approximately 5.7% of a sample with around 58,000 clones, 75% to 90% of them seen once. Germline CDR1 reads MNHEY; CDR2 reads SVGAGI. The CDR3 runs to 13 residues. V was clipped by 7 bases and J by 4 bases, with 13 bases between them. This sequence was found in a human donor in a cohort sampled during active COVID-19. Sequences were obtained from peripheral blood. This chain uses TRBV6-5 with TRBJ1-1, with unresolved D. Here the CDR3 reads CASKLRDVTEAFF. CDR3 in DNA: TGTGCCAGCAAATTACGGGATGTCACTGAAGCTTTCTTT.